This TCR beta chain was sequenced in a study of OX40 agonist ivuxolimab in advanced cancers. Concerning this clone: The antigen is undetermined.

Individuals having autoimmune disease history or systemic immunosuppression were not enrolled. V gave up 3 bases and J gave up 10 bases, with 12 bases separating them. Germline-derived CDR1 and CDR2 are KGHSH and LQKENI. The length of the CDR3 is 13 residues. The assay was immunoSEQ multiplex PCR, and TCRdb's table has in-frame clones only and misses some. The sample includes about 60,000 clones, around 86% of them seen just once. Broader study findings: CD8+ T cells averaged more expanded clones than CD4+.

The receptor comes from an adult with an advanced solid tumor such as melanoma, head and neck, liver or kidney cancer. The V gene is TRBV18, the J gene TRBJ1-4, with D hard to call. Source: CD4+ or CD8+ T cells sorted from blood, taken in a trial of the OX40 agonist ivuxolimab. CDR3 in DNA: TGTGCCAGCTCACCCGGGCCCATAGGAAAACTGTTTTTT. Translated: CASSPGPIGKLFF. Using reference TRBV18 and TRBJ1-4 for the parts outside the CDR3, the full variable domain is NAGVMQNPRHLVRRRGQEARLRCSPMKGHSHVYWYRQLPEEGLKFMVYLQKENIIDESGMPKERFSAEFPKEGPSILRIQQVVRGDSAAYFCASSPGPIGKLFFGSGTQLSVL.